The entry that follows covers one TCR beta chain sequence. What it binds is not known. Germline V gives CDR1 DFQATT, CDR2 SNEGSKA (reference sequence). The CDR3 extends over 13 amino acids. Trimming left V 5 bases short and J 3 bases short, with 13 bases between. This record belongs to a study of T cells in Graves' hyperthyroidism and ophthalmopathy. General observations from the study: Patients with ophthalmopathy were separated from those with stable hyperthyroidism by a 13 V-J model.

RNA transcripts gave rise to amplified TCR beta CDR3 regions. Initially, a first-round RT-PCR of the TCR CDR3 employed the HTBI primer set. TCRdb reanalysed the multiplex PCR reads using MiXCR and keeps one entry per CDR3 protein. The data contain 490,000 or so distinct CDR3 sequences, 22% of them seen just once; the ten biggest clones take up under 55%. The chain carries TRBV20-1 and TRBJ2-5, with D possibly being TRBD1 (6 bases). The material sequenced was blood. The sequence was obtained from a woman in her 70s with Graves' ophthalmopathy. CDR3 loop: CSASGTSKETQYF. CDR3 nucleotides: TGCAGTGCTTCTGGGACAAGTAAAGAGACCCAGTACTTC.